This T cell receptor (beta chain) is from a study of regulatory T cells in long-lasting Graves disease. As for time point: newly diagnosed GD, antithyroid drugs for less than 3 months. There was RNA extracted from PBMCs, and the TCR library was made from it. Roughly 9.2 milliliters of peripheral blood were drawn into EDTA tubes. This CDR3 comprises 13 residues. Trimming removed 6 bases from V and 8 bases from J; junction bases left unmatched: 8. Germline-derived CDR1 and CDR2 are DFQATT and SNEGSKA (reference sequence). iRepertoire HTBI primers and Arm-PCR of CDR3 regions built TCR beta libraries. Authors' methods: The samples yielded about 60 TRBV and around 14 TRBJ segments. Using its own MiXCR run on the multiplex PCR reads, TCRdb lists one record per CDR3 protein. The V and J calls and clone size are TCRdb's, not the authors'. In the table there are fewer than 550,000 distinct CDR3 sequences, 16% of which are singletons.

This clonotype was picked up a small number of times. The sample was also reused in another study, on T cells in Graves' hyperthyroidism and ophthalmopathy. Turning to that study: Not enrolled were patients with uncontrolled infection, other autoimmune disease, pregnancy or lactation.

This clonotype was sampled from a middle-aged woman with Graves disease. The material sequenced was peripheral blood mononuclear cells (PBMCs), taken at new diagnosis, from a patient treated with antithyroid drugs. The V gene is TRBV20-1, the J gene TRBJ2-1; the match to TRBD1 covers 9 bases. The CDR3 reads CSATGTGTDEQFF. For the CDR3, the DNA is TGCAGTGCGACAGGGACAGGGACTGATGAGCAGTTCTTC.